A single sample gave rise to the 14 T cell receptor beta chains below, sequenced in a study of OX40 agonist ivuxolimab in advanced cancers. The assay was immunoSEQ multiplex PCR, and TCRdb's table has in-frame clones only and misses some. Of about 100,000 clones listed, around 89% are singletons. The specimen was CD4+ or CD8+ T cells sorted from blood, collected in a trial of the OX40 agonist ivuxolimab. The receptors were sampled from an adult with an advanced solid tumor such as melanoma, head and neck, liver or kidney cancer.

The chain couples TRBV30 to TRBJ1-4; 9 nucleotides match TRBD1. Trimming removed 2 bases from V and 10 bases from J; junction bases left unmatched: 11. CDR1 and CDR2 from the germline V gene are GTSNPN and SVGIG (reference sequence). The CDR3 has 15 amino acids. CDR3 sequence: CAWSHPGQGKPKLFF. CDR3 coding DNA: TGTGCCTGGAGTCACCCGGGACAGGGAAAACCAAAACTGTTTTTT.

The chain has TRBV2 and TRBJ1-4; D call uncertain. The V end was cut by 5 bases, the J end by 4 bases, with 8 bases between. Germline V gene data show CDR1 as SNHLY and CDR2 as FYNNEI. The CDR3 runs to 13 residues. The CDR3 nucleotides are TGTGCCAGCAGTTTCGACCATAATGAAAAACTGTTTTTT. This encodes CASSFDHNEKLFF.

The V and J genes are TRBV11-2 and TRBJ2-7; D not certain. The germline V and J ends were trimmed by 0 bases and 6 bases, with 9 bases remaining between them. Germline CDR1 reads SGHAT; CDR2 reads FQNNGV. This CDR3 has 13 amino acids. The CDR3 reads CASSLDRLSEQYF. The CDR3 DNA sequence: TGTGCCAGCAGCTTAGACCGACTCTCCGAGCAGTACTTC.

The rearrangement uses TRBV27 and TRBJ1-2; 9 bases fit TRBD1. Germline-derived CDR1 and CDR2 are MNHEY and SMNVEV (reference sequence). The CDR3 consists of 12 residues. The V gene end was trimmed by 5 bases and the J gene end by 13 bases; junction bases not matched to a gene: 8. The CDR3 region has the DNA TGTGCCAGCAGTCCAGGGACAGGGTGGGCCACCTTC. This translates into CASSPGTGWATF.

This chain connects TRBV6-5 to TRBJ1-1; no reliable D call. CDR1 is MNHEY and CDR2 is SVGAGI in the germline V gene. The CDR3 is 14 residues long. V shed 0 bases and J shed 3 bases, with 8 bases lying between them. The CDR3 here is CASSYSYGDTEAFF. In DNA form, the CDR3 reads TGTGCCAGCAGTTACTCGTACGGTGACACTGAAGCTTTCTTT.

In its sample, this clone was seen once. The CDR3 spells CAWSGRATTGELFF. The CDR3 DNA is TGTGCCTGGAGCGGGAGGGCCACCACCGGGGAGCTGTTTTTT. The chain carries TRBV30 and TRBJ2-2; TRBD2 matches at 8 bases. With V trimmed by 3 bases and J by 4 bases, 4 bases remained unmatched. This CDR3 comprises 14 residues. Germline V lookup: CDR1 GTSNPN, CDR2 SVGIG (reference sequence).

The chain employs TRBV9 and TRBJ2-5, with D possibly matching TRBD2 (7 bases). Per germline, CDR1 SGDLS and CDR2 YYNGEE. Trimming removed 0 bases at V and 4 bases at J, with 13 bases between. This CDR3 region has 15 residues. The CDR3 coding sequence is TGTGCCAGCAGCGTAGCGTCCGGGGGGCCAGAGACCCAGTACTTC. Translation: CASSVASGGPETQYF.

This chain uses TRBV7-9 with TRBJ2-3; TRBD2 matches 13 bases. The CDR3 is 15 residues long. With V trimmed by 6 bases and J by 2 bases, 2 bases remained unmatched. In germline, CDR1 is SEHNR, CDR2 FQNEAQ (reference sequence). CDR3 in amino acids: CASRLAGGSTDTQYF. The CDR3 nucleotides are TGTGCCAGCAGACTAGCGGGGGGGTCCACAGATACGCAGTATTTT. Using reference TRBV7-9 and TRBJ2-3 for the parts outside the CDR3, the full variable domain is DTGVSQNPRHKITKRGQNVTFRCDPISEHNRLYWYRQTLGQGPEFLTYFQNEAQLEKSRLLSDRFSAERPKGSFSTLEIQRTEQGDSAMYLCASRLAGGSTDTQYFGPGTRLTVL.

The chain employs TRBV27 and TRBJ1-6; maybe TRBD1 (5 bases). The CDR3 has 13 amino acids. CDR1 and CDR2 from the germline V gene are MNHEY and SMNVEV (reference sequence). V lost 4 bases and J 7 bases, leaving 8 bases between the germline ends. The CDR3 loop is CASSSPGNSPLHF. CDR3 nucleotide sequence: TGTGCCAGCAGTTCGCCAGGGAATTCACCCCTCCACTTT.

This chain joins TRBV4-1 and TRBJ1-4; D is unresolved. Germline V gene lookup returns CDR1 MGHRA and CDR2 YSYEKL. This CDR3 has 18 residues. V lost 4 bases and J lost 5, with 23 bases in between. The CDR3 region has the DNA TGCGCCAGCAGCCGACACCTAGCCCGGGGTCCGAAAAATGAAAAACTGTTTTTT. It yields the protein CASSRHLARGPKNEKLFF.

CDR3 residues: CASTHSPGAAYEQYF. As DNA, the CDR3 is TGTGCCAGCACCCACTCCCCGGGCGCCGCCTACGAGCAGTACTTC. This chain links TRBV6-5 with TRBJ2-7, with D hard to call. V was cut by 7 bases and J by 2 bases, with 18 bases left in between. The CDR3 is 15 residues long. Germline assignment: CDR1 MNHEY and CDR2 SVGAGI.

The genes are TRBV18 and TRBJ2-1; D might be TRBD2 (6 bases). Between the trimmed V and J ends, which lost 1 base and 12 bases, there was a span of 10 bases. The CDR3 loop spans 12 amino acids. Germline V gene sequence: CDR1 KGHSH, CDR2 LQKENI. The chain's CDR3 is CASSPQMGGQFF. The CDR3 coding sequence is TGTGCCAGCTCACCACAGATGGGGGGGCAGTTCTTC.

This chain links TRBV7-9 with TRBJ2-4; D assignment may be TRBD1 or TRBD2 (5 bases each). This CDR3 comprises 13 residues. Trimming took 5 bases from V and 7 from J, leaving 12 bases between them. CDR1 is SEHNR, CDR2 FQNEAQ, per germline (reference sequence). The CDR3 coding sequence is TGTGCCAGCAGCCGTGGTGAGGGGAACATTCAGTACTTC. Translated, it gives CASSRGEGNIQYF. The whole variable domain, filled in from reference TRBV7-9 and TRBJ2-4, reads DTGVSQNPRHKITKRGQNVTFRCDPISEHNRLYWYRQTLGQGPEFLTYFQNEAQLEKSRLLSDRFSAERPKGSFSTLEIQRTEQGDSAMYLCASSRGEGNIQYFGAGTRLSVL.

This chain uses TRBV5-4 with TRBJ2-2; tentative D call: TRBD1 (5 bases). Germline assignment: CDR1 SGHNT and CDR2 YYREEE (reference sequence). The CDR3 is 15 residues long. V lost 0 bases and J lost 5, with 11 bases in between. In DNA form, the CDR3 reads TGTGCCAGCAGCTTGGGGGGCGTCATGACCGGGGAGCTGTTTTTT. This encodes CASSLGGVMTGELFF.